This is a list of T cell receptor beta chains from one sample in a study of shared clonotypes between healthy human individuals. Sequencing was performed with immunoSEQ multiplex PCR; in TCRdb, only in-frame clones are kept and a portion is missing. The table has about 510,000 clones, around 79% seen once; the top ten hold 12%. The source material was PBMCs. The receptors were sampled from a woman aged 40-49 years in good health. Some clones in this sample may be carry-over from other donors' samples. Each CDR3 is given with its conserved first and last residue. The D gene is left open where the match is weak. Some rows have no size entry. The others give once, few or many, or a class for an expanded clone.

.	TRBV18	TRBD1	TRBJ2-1	TGTGCCAGCTCACCAGGGACAGGGGGCAGATACAATGAGCAGTTCTTC	CASSPGTGGRYNEQFF
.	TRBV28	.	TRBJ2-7	TGTGCCAGCAGTGCAAGGGGGTACGAGCAGTACTTC	CASSARGYEQYF
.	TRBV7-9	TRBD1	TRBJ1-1	TGTGCCACCAATGACAGGGGACGCGGCACTGAAGCTTTCTTT	CATNDRGRGTEAFF
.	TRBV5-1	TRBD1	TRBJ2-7	TGCGCCAGCAGCTTACAGGGGGGTTCCTACGAGCAGTACTTC	CASSLQGGSYEQYF
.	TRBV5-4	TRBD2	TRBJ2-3	TGTGCCATTCCCGGGACTAGCGGGAGGGCCTCGGATACGCAGTATTTT	CAIPGTSGRASDTQYF
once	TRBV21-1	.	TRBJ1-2	TGTGCCAGCGCCCGAGTATGCGGCTACACCTTC	CASARVCGYTF
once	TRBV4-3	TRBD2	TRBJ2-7	TGCGCCAGCAGCCCGCTAGCGGGGGGCCCCTACGAGCAGTACTTC	CASSPLAGGPYEQYF
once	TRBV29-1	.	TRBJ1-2	TGCAGCGTTGAAGAGAAGGGTATCAATGGCTACACCTTC	CSVEEKGINGYTF
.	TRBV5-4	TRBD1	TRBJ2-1	TGTGCCAGCGCTAAGGGGGACAGGAGGGACAATGAGCAGTTCTTC	CASAKGDRRDNEQFF
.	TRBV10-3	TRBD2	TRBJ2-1	TGTGCCATCAGTGCGCGGGGGACTAGCGGTACCTACAATGAGCAGTTCTTC	CAISARGTSGTYNEQFF